Described below is a single T cell receptor (beta chain) sequence and its context. The source of the sample is a study of blood T cell repertoires in COVID-19. Germline loops: CDR1 SQVTM, CDR2 ANQGSEA. This CDR3 is built from 15 residues. V was pared by 6 bases and J by 4 bases, with 8 bases of the junction left unmatched. Measured with immunoSEQ multiplex PCR; TCRdb has only the in-frame clones, and not every one. The table shows approximately 270,000 clones, with roughly 90% occurring only once. This TCR was recovered from a man aged 35-49 years who had been exposed to COVID-19. This sequence joins TRBV29-1 and TRBJ2-2, with 10 nucleotides matching TRBD2. What was sequenced was PBMCs or T cells enriched from blood (not recorded which). The CDR3 region is CSVREREGATGELFF. The CDR3 coding sequence is TGCAGCGTAAGGGAGCGGGAGGGGGCCACCGGGGAGCTGTTTTTT.